The 24 T cell receptor beta chains reported below all come from one sample, sequenced in a study of spatial heterogeneity in lung cancer. The time point is: blood at routine non-recurrence follow-up after resection. TCRdb processed the 5' RACE reads anew with MiXCR; each CDR3 protein has one entry. The repertoire holds approximately 70,000 distinct CDR3 sequences, roughly 8.9% seen once, with 1.9% in the top ten. The specimen was PBMCs, collected at follow-up. The receptors here all came from a female donor with early-stage non-small cell lung cancer.

This clonotype showed up many times. The rearrangement links TRBV5-1 to TRBJ2-3, with D possibly being TRBD2 (6 bases). This CDR3 is 14 amino acids long. The germline CDR1 and CDR2 sequences are SGHRS and YFSETQ. V was cut by 4 bases and J by 2 bases, with 11 bases left in between. The DNA for the CDR3 is TGCGCCAGCAGCCCAGGGCGGGACACAGATACGCAGTATTTT. This gives the protein CASSPGRDTDTQYF.

This clonotype was found a few times. The V gene is TRBV2, the J gene TRBJ2-7, with D perhaps TRBD1 (6 bases). CDR3 length: 13 amino acids. Trimming pared 0 bases from V and 6 bases from J, leaving 9 bases between. The germline V gene has CDR1 SNHLY and CDR2 FYNNEI. CDR3 nucleotide sequence: TGTGCCAGCAGTGAAGCGGACAGCCCCGAGCAGTACTTC. It specifies CASSEADSPEQYF.

This clonotype showed up many times. The chain combines TRBV3-1 with TRBJ1-1; D gene uncertain. Germline CDR1 LGHDT, CDR2 YNNKEL (reference sequence). Trimming took off 0 bases at V and 1 base at J, with 3 bases between the two ends. CDR3 length: 13 residues. CDR3 bases: TGTGCCAGCAGCCAAGACACGAACACTGAAGCTTTCTTT. Encoded protein: CASSQDTNTEAFF.

The rearrangement joins TRBV7-9 to TRBJ2-3, with TRBD2 matching 7 bases. CDR1 SEHNR and CDR2 FQNEAQ come from the germline V gene (reference sequence). The CDR3 consists of 16 residues. V lost 2 bases and J lost 7; bases outside the gene matches: 12. The CDR3 DNA sequence: TGTGCCAGCAGCTTAAAACGGGAGGCCACACTATATACGCAGTATTTT. The encoded protein is CASSLKREATLYTQYF.

This clonotype has just a few counts. The chain uses TRBV4-1 and TRBJ2-7; 9 bases line up with TRBD2. The ends lost 1 base at V and 3 bases at J; junction bases unmatched: 10. In germline, CDR1 is MGHRA, CDR2 YSYEKL. CDR3 length: 17 amino acids. In DNA form, the CDR3 reads TGCGCCAGCAGCCAAGGACCGGGAGTAGCGGGGGACTACGAGCAGTACTTC. This codes for CASSQGPGVAGDYEQYF.

The gene calls are TRBV5-1 and TRBJ2-1; no firm D call. V dropped 5 bases and J dropped 5 bases, with 8 bases sitting between them. The length of the CDR3 is 12 residues. Germline CDR1 and CDR2: SGHRS and YFSETQ. CDR3 amino acids: CASRTLDNEQFF. As DNA, the CDR3 is TGCGCCAGCAGGACCTTGGACAATGAGCAGTTCTTC.

This clonotype was found many times. The chain couples TRBV7-3 to TRBJ2-1; the D gene is possibly TRBD2 (6 bases). V dropped 2 bases and J dropped 9 bases, with 17 bases sitting between them. The CDR3 sequence is 15 residues long. The germline CDR1 and CDR2 sequences are SGHTA and FQGTGA. In DNA, the CDR3 is TGTGCCAGCAGCTTATATGGGACTGTCGTCAGTGAGCAGTTCTTC. The encoded protein is CASSLYGTVVSEQFF.

This clonotype was observed many times. This rearrangement joins TRBV4-1 to TRBJ1-2; D is perhaps TRBD1 (6 bases). Germline-derived CDR1 and CDR2 are MGHRA and YSYEKL. CDR3 length: 16 amino acids. Between the trimmed V and J ends, which lost 1 base and 6 bases, there was a span of 18 bases. In DNA form, the CDR3 reads TGCGCCAGCAGCCAAGCCGGGAGGGGGACGAAAGATGGCTACACCTTC. It yields the protein CASSQAGRGTKDGYTF.

This clonotype was counted at least ten times. This chain links TRBV7-9 with TRBJ2-7; TRBD1 might be the D (6 bases). Trimming left V 6 bases short and J 0 bases short, with 12 bases between. Germline lookup yields CDR1 SEHNR and CDR2 FQNEAQ (reference sequence). The CDR3 has 14 amino acids. CDR3 loop: CASSPDRSSYEQYF. The CDR3 nucleotides are TGTGCCAGCAGTCCGGACAGAAGCTCCTACGAGCAGTACTTC.

This clonotype was recorded at least ten times. The chain couples TRBV27 to TRBJ2-7; TRBD2 agrees at 7 bases. This CDR3 region has 16 residues. CDR1 is MNHEY and CDR2 is SMNVEV in the germline V gene (reference sequence). J gave up 1 base and V 4 bases, and 10 bases lay outside the gene matches. CDR3 loop: CASSSPNSGWSYEQYF. The CDR3, as DNA: TGTGCCAGCAGTTCTCCAAATAGCGGGTGGTCCTACGAGCAGTACTTC.

The gene calls are TRBV4-1 and TRBJ2-1, with TRBD1 matching 7 bases. With 1 base clipped from V and 4 bases from J, the junction kept 7 bases outside the gene matches. The CDR3 runs 16 residues. Germline assignment: CDR1 MGHRA and CDR2 YSYEKL. The CDR3 sequence: CASSQGRGQTYNEQFF. CDR3 nucleotides: TGCGCCAGCAGCCAAGGCCGGGGACAGACATACAATGAGCAGTTCTTC.

The rearrangement joins TRBV5-6 to TRBJ1-4, with D possibly matching TRBD1 (6 bases). CDR1 SGHDT and CDR2 YYEEEE come from the germline V gene. The CDR3 extends over 14 amino acids. Trimming cost V 0 bases and J 5 bases, with 8 bases left between them. The CDR3 spells CASSLGQVNEKLFF. Here the CDR3 DNA reads TGTGCCAGCAGCTTGGGACAGGTGAATGAAAAACTGTTTTTT.

This clonotype was picked up many times. The chain carries TRBV7-9 and TRBJ2-5; D is uncertain. This CDR3 is 16 amino acids long. Deletions cut 3 bases from V and 4 bases from J, with 18 bases between. The germline V gene encodes CDR1 SEHNR and CDR2 FQNEAQ (reference sequence). This CDR3 is CASSLPNRFKGETQYF. The CDR3 DNA follows: TGTGCCAGCAGCTTGCCCAACAGATTCAAGGGAGAGACCCAGTACTTC.

The chain carries TRBV4-1 and TRBJ1-1, with D maybe TRBD1 (6 bases). The CDR3 is 18 amino acids. Trimming took off 3 bases at V and 4 bases at J, with 24 bases between the two ends. Per germline, CDR1 MGHRA and CDR2 YSYEKL. The CDR3 nucleotides read TGCGCCAGCAGCCACTCCCCCCCCCGGGGGCGGTTGAGCACTGAAGCTTTCTTT. Encoded protein: CASSHSPPRGRLSTEAFF.

In its sample, this clonotype was seen a few times. The genes are TRBV7-3 and TRBJ2-1, with D uncertain. CDR1 and CDR2 (germline): SGHTA, FQGTGA. CDR3 length: 11 amino acids. V dropped 4 bases and J dropped 8 bases, with 6 bases sitting between them. The CDR3 loop is CASSSDHEQFF. In DNA, the CDR3 is TGTGCCAGCAGCTCGGACCATGAGCAGTTCTTC.

This clonotype occurred many times. This chain uses TRBV5-1 with TRBJ2-3, with D possibly matching TRBD2 (5 bases). CDR1 and CDR2 from the germline V gene are SGHRS and YFSETQ. Trimming took off 0 bases at V and 4 bases at J, with 6 bases between the two ends. CDR3 size: 13 residues. CDR3 nucleotide sequence: TGCGCCAGCAGCTTGGAGGAGGCAGATACGCAGTATTTT. Protein sequence: CASSLEEADTQYF.

In this sample, this clonotype turned up a few times. The chain uses TRBV5-4 and TRBJ2-5; 10 bases match TRBD2. V lost 2 bases and J lost 7; bases outside the gene matches: 11. The germline V gene encodes CDR1 SGHNT and CDR2 YYREEE (reference sequence). The CDR3 runs to 16 residues. CDR3 bases: TGTGCCAGCAGCTTACCCGGACTAGCGGTTAGGGGGACCCAGTACTTC. It specifies CASSLPGLAVRGTQYF.

This clonotype was detected many times. The CDR3 coding sequence is TGTGCCACGATCCCGACTAGCGGGAGCTACGAGCAGTACTTC. Amino acids: CATIPTSGSYEQYF. The chain has TRBV28 and TRBJ2-7; 12 bases fit TRBD2. Per the germline V gene, CDR1 is MDHEN and CDR2 is SYDVKM. The CDR3 sequence is 14 residues long. V trimming: 10 bases; J trimming: 3 bases; junction bases outside the gene matches: 7.

To note about this clonotype: Given a much more abundant clone one base away, this may be a read error. The chain carries TRBV2 and TRBJ1-5; 9 bases align to TRBD1. Per germline, CDR1 SNHLY and CDR2 FYNNEI. The CDR3 is 16 residues long. CDR3: CVSTPRGDRVNQPQHF. The CDR3 DNA sequence: TGTGTCAGCACCCCCCGAGGGGACAGGGTCAATCAGCCCCAGCATTTT.

The V gene is TRBV20-1, the J gene TRBJ1-1; D uncertain. Deletions cut 5 bases from V and 0 bases from J, with 10 bases between. This CDR3 comprises 13 residues. The germline gives CDR1 DFQATT, CDR2 SNEGSKA (reference sequence). CDR3 nucleotide sequence: TGCAGTGCTCGAGGGCCCCTGAACACTGAAGCTTTCTTT. Translated: CSARGPLNTEAFF.

The rearrangement joins TRBV20-1 to TRBJ1-1; 9 bases agree with TRBD1. The CDR3 is made up of 12 amino acids. The ends lost 6 bases at V and 4 bases at J; junction bases unmatched: 3. From germline, CDR1 is DFQATT and CDR2 SNEGSKA (reference sequence). The CDR3 DNA is TGCAGTGCGGACAGGGGACTCACTGAAGCTTTCTTT. The encoded protein is CSADRGLTEAFF.

Only a few counts were recorded for this clonotype. The CDR3 spells CASSPSGSGANVLTF. DNA of the CDR3: TGCGCCAGCAGCCCGTCGGGGTCAGGGGCCAACGTCCTGACTTTC. The rearrangement joins TRBV5-1 to TRBJ2-6, with D tentatively TRBD2 (5 bases). CDR3 size: 15 residues. V gave up 4 bases and J gave up 4 bases, with 12 bases separating them. Germline CDR1 SGHRS, CDR2 YFSETQ.

This clonotype showed up many times. V usage is TRBV10-2 and J usage is TRBJ1-3; tentative D call: TRBD1 (6 bases). The germline gives CDR1 WSHSY, CDR2 SAAADI. Trimming pared 7 bases from V and 7 bases from J, leaving 14 bases between. CDR3 length: 13 amino acids. The CDR3 coding sequence is TGCGCCAGCACCCTGGACAGTTTTAACACCATATATTTT. As protein: CASTLDSFNTIYF.

This clonotype was observed many times. The chain carries TRBV11-2 and TRBJ2-1; 8 bases fit TRBD2. The ends lost 6 bases at V and 8 bases at J; junction bases unmatched: 18. Germline V CDR1 and CDR2: SGHAT, FQNNGV. This CDR3 spans 17 amino acids. Here the CDR3 reads CASRFYGGRTQSYEQFF. The DNA for the CDR3 is TGTGCCAGCAGATTCTACGGCGGGAGGACACAGTCGTATGAGCAGTTCTTC.